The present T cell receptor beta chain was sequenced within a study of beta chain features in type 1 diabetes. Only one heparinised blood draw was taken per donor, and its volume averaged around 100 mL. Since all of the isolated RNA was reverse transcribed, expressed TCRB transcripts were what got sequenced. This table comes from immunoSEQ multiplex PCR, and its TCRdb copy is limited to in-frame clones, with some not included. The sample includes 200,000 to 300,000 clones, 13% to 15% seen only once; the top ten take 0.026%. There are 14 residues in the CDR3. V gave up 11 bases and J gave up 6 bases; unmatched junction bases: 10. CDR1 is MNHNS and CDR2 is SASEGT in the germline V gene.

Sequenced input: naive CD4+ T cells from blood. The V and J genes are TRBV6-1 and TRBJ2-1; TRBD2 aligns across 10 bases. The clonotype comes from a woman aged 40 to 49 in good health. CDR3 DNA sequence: TGTGCCTCAGGGTTAGCGGGGGGAACCAATGAGCAGTTCTTC. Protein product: CASGLAGGTNEQFF.